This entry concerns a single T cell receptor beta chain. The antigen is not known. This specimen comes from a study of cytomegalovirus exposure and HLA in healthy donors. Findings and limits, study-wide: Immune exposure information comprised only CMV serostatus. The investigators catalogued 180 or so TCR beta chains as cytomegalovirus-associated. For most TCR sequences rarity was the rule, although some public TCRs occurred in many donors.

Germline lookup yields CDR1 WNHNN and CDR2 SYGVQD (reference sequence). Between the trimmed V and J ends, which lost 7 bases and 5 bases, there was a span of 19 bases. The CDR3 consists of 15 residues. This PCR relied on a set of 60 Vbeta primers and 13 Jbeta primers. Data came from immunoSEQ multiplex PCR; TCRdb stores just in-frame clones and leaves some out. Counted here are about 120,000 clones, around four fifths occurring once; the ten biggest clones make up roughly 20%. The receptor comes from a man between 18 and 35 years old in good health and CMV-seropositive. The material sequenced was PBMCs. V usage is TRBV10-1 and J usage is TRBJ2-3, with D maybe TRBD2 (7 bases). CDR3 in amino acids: CASIRVGGGVDTQYF. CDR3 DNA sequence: TGCGCCAGCATCAGAGTGGGGGGGGGCGTAGATACGCAGTATTTT.